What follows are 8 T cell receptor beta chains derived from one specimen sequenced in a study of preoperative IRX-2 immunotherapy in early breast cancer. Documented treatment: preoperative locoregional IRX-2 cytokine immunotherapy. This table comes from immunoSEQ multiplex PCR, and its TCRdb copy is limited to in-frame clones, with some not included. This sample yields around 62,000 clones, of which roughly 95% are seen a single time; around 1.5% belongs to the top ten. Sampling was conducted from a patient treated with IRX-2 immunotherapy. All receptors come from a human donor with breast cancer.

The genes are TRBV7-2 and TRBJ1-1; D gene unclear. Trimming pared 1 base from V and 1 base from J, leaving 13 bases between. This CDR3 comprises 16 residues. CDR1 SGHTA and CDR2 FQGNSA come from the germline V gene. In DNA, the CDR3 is TGTGCCAGCAGCTTAGACCGTACGAAACCGAACACTGAAGCTTTCTTT. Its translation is CASSLDRTKPNTEAFF.

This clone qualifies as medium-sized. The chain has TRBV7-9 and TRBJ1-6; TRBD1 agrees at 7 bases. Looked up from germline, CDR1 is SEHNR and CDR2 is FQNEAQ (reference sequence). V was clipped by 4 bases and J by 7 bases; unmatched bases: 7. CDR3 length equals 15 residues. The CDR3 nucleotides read TGTGCCAGCAGCTCGACAGGGCCGGGGAATTCACCCCTCCACTTT. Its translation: CASSSTGPGNSPLHF.

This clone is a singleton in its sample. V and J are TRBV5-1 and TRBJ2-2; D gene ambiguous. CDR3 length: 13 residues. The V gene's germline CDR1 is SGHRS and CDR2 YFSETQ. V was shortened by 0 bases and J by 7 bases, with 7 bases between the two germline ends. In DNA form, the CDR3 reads TGCGCCAGCAGCTTGGTGGGGTACGGGGAGCTGTTTTTT. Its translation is CASSLVGYGELFF.

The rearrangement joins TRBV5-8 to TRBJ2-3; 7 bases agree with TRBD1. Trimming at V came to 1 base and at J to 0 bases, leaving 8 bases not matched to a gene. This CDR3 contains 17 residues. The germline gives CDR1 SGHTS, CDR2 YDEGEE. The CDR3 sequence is CASSLWSGTVSTDTQYF. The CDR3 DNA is TGTGCCAGCAGCTTGTGGTCTGGGACAGTTAGCACAGATACGCAGTATTTT.

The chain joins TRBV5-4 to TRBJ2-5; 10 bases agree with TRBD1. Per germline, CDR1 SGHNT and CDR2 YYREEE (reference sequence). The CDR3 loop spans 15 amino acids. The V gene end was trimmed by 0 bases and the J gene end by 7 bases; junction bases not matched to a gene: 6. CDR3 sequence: CASSLVDRGLGTQYF. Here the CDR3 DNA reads TGTGCCAGCAGCTTGGTGGACAGGGGGTTGGGGACCCAGTACTTC.

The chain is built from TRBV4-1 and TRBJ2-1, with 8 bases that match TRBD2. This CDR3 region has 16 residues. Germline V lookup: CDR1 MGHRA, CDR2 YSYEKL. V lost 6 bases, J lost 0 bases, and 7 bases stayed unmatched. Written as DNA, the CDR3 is TGCGCCAGCAGTCCTAGCGGGTCCGCCTCCTACAATGAGCAGTTCTTC. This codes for CASSPSGSASYNEQFF.

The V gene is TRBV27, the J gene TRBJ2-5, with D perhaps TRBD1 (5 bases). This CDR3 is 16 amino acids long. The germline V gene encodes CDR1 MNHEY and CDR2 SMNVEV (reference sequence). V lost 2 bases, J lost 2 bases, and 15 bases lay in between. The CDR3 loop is CASSLGTGASQETQYF. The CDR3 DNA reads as TGTGCCAGCAGTTTAGGAACAGGCGCCTCGCAAGAGACCCAGTACTTC.

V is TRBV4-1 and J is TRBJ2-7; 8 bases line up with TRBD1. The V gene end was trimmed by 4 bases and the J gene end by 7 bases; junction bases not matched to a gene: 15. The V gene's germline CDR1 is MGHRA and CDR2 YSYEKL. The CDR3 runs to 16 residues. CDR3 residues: CASSPIPGTGAREQYF. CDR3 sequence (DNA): TGCGCCAGCAGCCCCATTCCAGGGACAGGTGCTAGGGAGCAGTACTTC.